The present T cell receptor beta chain was sequenced within a study of control samples from healthy donors and cancer patients. Germline loops: CDR1 SNHLY, CDR2 FYNNEI. V shed 3 bases and J shed 2 bases, with 6 bases lying between them. CDR3 length: 13 residues. Using immunoSEQ multiplex PCR, the repertoire was profiled, and TCRdb retains in-frame clones only, with some absent. Among around 180,000 clones, about 91% were seen once, and the ten largest hold around 5.1%. This receptor was identified in a woman aged 25 to 45 in good health. The material sequenced was blood. The rearrangement uses TRBV2 and TRBJ2-3; D remains unclear. CDR3 sequence reads: CASSDSYTDTQYF. The CDR3 nucleotides are TGTGCCAGCAGTGACTCCTACACAGATACGCAGTATTTT. Drawing the rest from reference TRBV2 and TRBJ2-3, the complete variable domain is EPEVTQTPSHQVTQMGQEVILRCVPISNHLYFYWYRQILGQKVEFLVSFYNNEISEKSEIFDDQFSVERPDGSNFTLKIRSTKLEDSAMYFCASSDSYTDTQYFGPGTRLTVL.